The clone carrying this TCR beta chain was counted at least ten times. This sample stems from a study of T-cell reconstitution after alpha-beta-depleted transplantation in children. V shed 7 bases, J shed 5 bases, and the junction held 10 bases outside the gene matches. This CDR3 contains 15 residues. Germline-derived CDR1 and CDR2 are MNHEY and SMNVEV (reference sequence). Library preparation (for TCRbeta) was performed with unique molecular identifiers. Each CDR3 protein is one row after TCRdb ran MiXCR on the PCR reads. This table holds around 200,000 distinct CDR3 sequences, approximately 7% found once.

The gene calls are TRBV27 and TRBJ2-5, with 10 bases aligning to TRBD1. Sample: PBMCs from the stem cell graft donor, taken from the stem cell graft. This TCR was recovered from a human donor who donated a stem cell graft to a child with Wiskott-Aldrich syndrome. In DNA, the CDR3 is TGTGCCAGCACTCCCGGGACAGGGGCTAGGGAGACCCAGTACTTC. The encoded protein is CASTPGTGARETQYF.